The clone carrying this TCR beta chain was observed at least ten times. TCRdb processed the 5' RACE reads anew with MiXCR; each CDR3 protein has one entry. The data show tens of thousands of distinct CDR3 sequences, about 5.7% seen once. The sample is drawn from a study of CD8 T cells in ankylosing spondylitis. The CDR3 spans 15 residues. With 3 bases removed from V and 3 bases from J, the gap between germline ends came to 12 bases. V usage is TRBV12-3 or TRBV12-4 and J usage is TRBJ2-1, with D possibly matching TRBD2 (6 bases). This clonotype was sampled from a male donor with ankylosing spondylitis or in good health (not recorded which). Sequencing input: blood, either unsorted or a sorted T cell fraction (not recorded which). Here the CDR3 DNA reads TGTGCCAGCAGTTTGACTAGTGGGCTCTACAATGAGCAGTTCTTC. This codes for CASSLTSGLYNEQFF.